This entry concerns a single T cell receptor (beta chain). This sample was taken from a study of tumor and adjacent non-tumor tissue in lung cancer. The template was RNA from unsorted bulk tissue. Three rounds of nested PCR, following a modified ARM-PCR protocol, produced the TCRbeta library. MiXCR, run by TCRdb on the multiplex PCR reads, gives a single entry per CDR3 protein. The sample consists of fewer than 120,000 distinct CDR3 sequences, approximately 84% of them appearing once. Germline V CDR1 and CDR2: SGHRS, YFSETQ. With 6 bases removed from V and 0 bases from J, the gap between germline ends came to 14 bases. The CDR3 sequence is 15 residues long.

V and J are TRBV5-1 and TRBJ2-3, with D hard to call. The source of this sequence is a man in his sixties or seventies with non-small cell lung cancer. Sequencing was carried out using lung tumor tissue. Here the CDR3 reads CASNQETTSTDTQYF. The CDR3 nucleotides read TGCGCCAGCAACCAAGAGACGACTAGCACAGATACGCAGTATTTT.